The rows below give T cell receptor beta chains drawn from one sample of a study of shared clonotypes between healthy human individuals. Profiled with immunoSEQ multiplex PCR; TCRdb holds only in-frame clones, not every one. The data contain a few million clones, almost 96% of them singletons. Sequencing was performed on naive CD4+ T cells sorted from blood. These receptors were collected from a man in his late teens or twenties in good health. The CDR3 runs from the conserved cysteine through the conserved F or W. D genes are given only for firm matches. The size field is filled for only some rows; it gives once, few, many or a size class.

cdr3_nt: TGTGCCACCCGATTAAGGGGGGGGACCTGGGAGACCCAGTACTTC
cdr3_aa: CATRLRGGTWETQYF
clone_size: NA
d_call: NA
j_call: TRBJ2-5
v_call: TRBV2

cdr3_nt: TGCGCCAGCAGCCAACAGGTCGGTCTGAGCTCTGGAAACACCATATATTTT
cdr3_aa: CASSQQVGLSSGNTIYF
clone_size: NA
d_call: NA
j_call: TRBJ1-3
v_call: TRBV4-1

cdr3_nt: TGTGCCACCAGGTCCTCTGGAAACACCATATATTTT
cdr3_aa: CATRSSGNTIYF
clone_size: NA
d_call: NA
j_call: TRBJ1-3
v_call: TRBV25-1

cdr3_nt: TGTGCCTGGCGGCAGCCAGATACGCAGTATTTT
cdr3_aa: CAWRQPDTQYF
clone_size: NA
d_call: NA
j_call: TRBJ2-3
v_call: TRBV30

cdr3_nt: TGTGCCAGCAGGACAGGGGAAGAGACCCAGTACTTC
cdr3_aa: CASRTGEETQYF
clone_size: NA
d_call: TRBD1
j_call: TRBJ2-5
v_call: TRBV28

cdr3_nt: TGTGCCAGCATCCCCAGCGGGGTGGGGGATACGCAGTATTTT
cdr3_aa: CASIPSGVGDTQYF
clone_size: NA
d_call: TRBD2
j_call: TRBJ2-3
v_call: TRBV2

cdr3_nt: TGTGCCAGCAGCGTTAACAGGGCTTCCACAGATACGCAGTATTTT
cdr3_aa: CASSVNRASTDTQYF
clone_size: NA
d_call: NA
j_call: TRBJ2-3
v_call: TRBV6-1

cdr3_nt: TGTGCCAGCAGCCCGACCGGGACAGGGAACTATGGCTACACCTTC
cdr3_aa: CASSPTGTGNYGYTF
clone_size: NA
d_call: TRBD1
j_call: TRBJ1-2
v_call: TRBV5-6

cdr3_nt: TGTGCCAGCAGCCGCGGGACGGCGTATACGCAGTATTTT
cdr3_aa: CASSRGTAYTQYF
clone_size: NA
d_call: NA
j_call: TRBJ2-3
v_call: TRBV6-5

cdr3_nt: TGTGCCAGCAGCTCCCGACAGCAAGCTAACTATGGCTACACCTTC
cdr3_aa: CASSSRQQANYGYTF
clone_size: NA
d_call: NA
j_call: TRBJ1-2
v_call: TRBV11-2

cdr3_nt: TGTGCCAGCAGTTCAGTGGGGAATTCACCCCTCCACTTT
cdr3_aa: CASSSVGNSPLHF
clone_size: NA
d_call: NA
j_call: TRBJ1-6
v_call: TRBV27

cdr3_nt: TGTGCCAGTAGTATAGGGGTCGCGGATACGCAGTATTTT
cdr3_aa: CASSIGVADTQYF
clone_size: NA
d_call: NA
j_call: TRBJ2-3
v_call: TRBV19

cdr3_nt: TGTGCCAGCAAGAACAGGGGAATGAATTCACCCCTCCACTTT
cdr3_aa: CASKNRGMNSPLHF
clone_size: NA
d_call: TRBD1
j_call: TRBJ1-6
v_call: TRBV28

cdr3_nt: TGCAGCGTTGAATGGGGGGCCAGCAACTATGGCTACACCTTC
cdr3_aa: CSVEWGASNYGYTF
clone_size: NA
d_call: NA
j_call: TRBJ1-2
v_call: TRBV29-1

cdr3_nt: TGTGCCAGCAGACCGAGCGGGAGTGGCCCCGAGCAGTACTTC
cdr3_aa: CASRPSGSGPEQYF
clone_size: once
d_call: TRBD2
j_call: TRBJ2-7
v_call: TRBV6-6

cdr3_nt: TGCGCCAGCAGTGAGTCGAGGACCGGGGAGCTGTTTTTT
cdr3_aa: CASSESRTGELFF
clone_size: NA
d_call: NA
j_call: TRBJ2-2
v_call: TRBV10-1

cdr3_nt: TGTGCCAGCAGCTTAGGGGCAGGCTACCTAATTGGGGCTTTCTTT
cdr3_aa: CASSLGAGYLIGAFF
clone_size: NA
d_call: NA
j_call: TRBJ1-1
v_call: TRBV11-2

cdr3_nt: TGCGCCAGCAGCCGGGGACTTATAACACGCGGATCTGGGGCCAACGTCCTGACTTTC
cdr3_aa: CASSRGLITRGSGANVLTF
clone_size: once
d_call: NA
j_call: TRBJ2-6
v_call: TRBV5-1

cdr3_nt: TGTGCCAGCAAGACTCAAACCGAGAGGGATGGCTACACCTTC
cdr3_aa: CASKTQTERDGYTF
clone_size: NA
d_call: NA
j_call: TRBJ1-2
v_call: TRBV2